This is a list of T cell receptor beta chains from one sample in a study of T cells in Graves' hyperthyroidism and ophthalmopathy. TCRdb re-analysed the multiplex PCR reads in MiXCR, keeping a single row per CDR3 protein. The data contain a few hundred thousand distinct CDR3 sequences, just under 25% of them seen just once; the ten biggest clones take up 73%. The sequencing sample was made of blood. All receptors come from a man aged 50 to 60 with Graves' hyperthyroidism. CDR3s include the opening cysteine and the closing phenylalanine or tryptophan. D genes are given only for firm matches. Clone size, where shown, is once, few, many, or a class for clones that have expanded.

few	TRBV10-3	17	TRBJ2-7	TRBD2	CAASGTSGGTSSYEQYF	TGTGCCGCCTCAGGGACTAGCGGGGGTACTAGCTCCTACGAGCAGTACTTC
many	TRBV2	14	TRBJ2-3	.	CASSGTRRTDTQYF	TGTGCCAGCAGTGGGACCAGACGAACAGATACGCAGTATTTT
.	TRBV19	15	TRBJ2-5	TRBD1	CASSTGTAIQETQYF	TGTGCCAGTAGTACCGGGACAGCAATTCAAGAGACCCAGTACTTC
few	TRBV11-2	14	TRBJ1-5	TRBD1	CASSQTGGDQPQHF	TGTGCCAGCAGCCAAACAGGGGGGGATCAGCCCCAGCATTTT
many	TRBV4-1	16	TRBJ2-7	TRBD1	CASSPGNRDRDNEQYF	TGCGCCAGCAGCCCCGGGAACCGGGACAGGGATAACGAGCAGTACTTC
few	TRBV12-3/TRBV12-4	15	TRBJ2-2	.	CASSLTGSSTGELFF	TGTGCCAGCAGTTTAACGGGATCCAGCACCGGGGAGCTGTTTTTT
many	TRBV6-1	17	TRBJ2-2	.	CASSPRGHNANTGELFF	TGTGCCAGCAGTCCTCGGGGCCACAACGCGAACACCGGGGAGCTGTTTTTT
.	TRBV12-5	16	TRBJ2-7	TRBD1	CASGLVLGQATYEQYF	TGTGCTAGTGGTTTGGTACTGGGACAGGCAACCTACGAGCAGTACTTC
.	TRBV11-2	15	TRBJ1-4	TRBD1	CASSLGTGVHEKLFF	TGTGCCAGCAGCTTAGGGACAGGGGTGCATGAAAAACTGTTTTTT
few	TRBV3-1	16	TRBJ2-1	TRBD2	CASRPTSGAFGDEQFF	TGTGCCAGCAGGCCGACTAGCGGGGCTTTTGGTGATGAGCAGTTCTTC
few	TRBV5-1	13	TRBJ2-3	.	CASSPAETDTQYF	TGCGCCAGCAGCCCAGCCGAAACAGATACGCAGTATTTT
.	TRBV11-2	15	TRBJ1-2	.	CASSLSDGLNYGYTF	TGTGCCAGCAGCTTATCGGACGGGTTAAACTATGGCTACACCTTC
.	TRBV7-9	14	TRBJ2-3	TRBD1	CASSFGTGSGTQYF	TGTGCCAGCAGCTTTGGGACAGGCTCTGGTACGCAGTATTTT
few	TRBV6-8	16	TRBJ1-5	.	CASQPRGLVLNQPQHF	TGTGCCAGCCAGCCCCGGGGGTTGGTGCTCAATCAGCCCCAGCATTTT
few	TRBV7-9	14	TRBJ2-1	TRBD2	CASSLGVAGEWQFF	TGTGCCAGCAGCCTCGGGGTAGCGGGAGAATGGCAGTTCTTC
few	TRBV5-1	17	TRBJ2-3	TRBD2	CASSSRGAGVPTDTQYF	TGCGCCAGCAGCTCTAGGGGAGCGGGAGTACCCACAGATACGCAGTATTTT
many	TRBV20-1	13	TRBJ1-5	.	CSALAGDYQPQHF	TGCAGTGCTTTGGCAGGGGACTATCAGCCCCAGCATTTT
.	TRBV19	13	TRBJ2-7	.	CASSISRSYEQYF	TGTGCCAGTAGTATTAGCAGGTCCTACGAGCAGTACTTC
few	TRBV7-9	13	TRBJ2-5	.	CASSLVSSETQYF	TGTGCCAGCAGCTTGGTCAGTTCGGAGACCCAGTACTTC
.	TRBV20-1	17	TRBJ2-5	TRBD2	CSARDLGGTSGKETQYF	TGCAGTGCTAGAGATCTTGGGGGGACTAGCGGGAAGGAGACCCAGTACTTC
.	TRBV5-1	16	TRBJ2-1	.	CASLRTRGNSYNEQFF	TGCGCCAGTCTACGCACTCGGGGTAATTCCTACAATGAGCAGTTCTTC
many	TRBV11-3	15	TRBJ2-5	.	CASSSPGTSQETQYF	TGTGCCAGCAGCTCCCCTGGCACGTCCCAAGAGACCCAGTACTTC
few	TRBV4-1	16	TRBJ1-1	.	CASSQDPQGLSTEAFF	TGCGCCAGCAGCCAAGATCCCCAGGGTTTAAGCACTGAAGCTTTCTTT
many	TRBV2	17	TRBJ2-6	.	CASSKGRKDSGANVLTF	TGTGCCAGCAGCAAGGGACGTAAGGACTCTGGGGCCAACGTCCTGACTTTC
many	TRBV2	14	TRBJ1-1	.	CASSDWAGGTEAFF	TGTGCCAGCAGTGATTGGGCTGGAGGAACTGAAGCTTTCTTT
.	TRBV29-1	14	TRBJ2-7	.	CSVEDGAGSHEQYF	TGCAGCGTTGAAGATGGGGCAGGGTCACACGAGCAGTACTTC
.	TRBV6-1	15	TRBJ1-1	TRBD1	CASSLRDRENTEAFF	TGTGCCAGCAGTCTGAGGGACAGGGAGAACACCGAAGCTTTCTTT
.	TRBV6-2/TRBV6-3	16	TRBJ1-4	TRBD1	CASSTGTGGRNEKLFF	TGTGCCAGCAGTACCGGGACAGGGGGCCGGAATGAAAAACTGTTTTTT
.	TRBV12-3/TRBV12-4	13	TRBJ2-3	.	CASSGLRTDTQYF	TGTGCCAGCAGTGGACTGCGCACAGATACGCAGTATTTT
many	TRBV12-5	14	TRBJ2-3	TRBD1	CASGPGQGANTQYF	TGTGCTAGTGGTCCTGGACAGGGGGCCAATACGCAGTATTTT
.	TRBV12-3/TRBV12-4	15	TRBJ2-1	TRBD1	CASSLTGGARNEQFF	TGTGCCAGCAGTTTAACAGGGGGAGCGCGCAATGAGCAGTTCTTC
.	TRBV11-3	13	TRBJ1-1	.	CASSLVWNTKAFF	TGTGCCAGCAGCTTAGTGTGGAACACTAAAGCTTTCTTT
.	TRBV12-3/TRBV12-4	12	TRBJ1-5	.	CASSISYQPQHF	TGTGCCAGCAGTATTTCTTATCAGCCCCAGCATTTT
many	TRBV27	14	TRBJ2-7	.	CASSLSPNSYEQYF	TGTGCCAGCAGTTTATCCCCGAACAGCTACGAGCAGTACTTC
.	TRBV6-9	11	TRBJ2-1	.	CASSDQFEQFF	TGCGCCAGCAGCGATCAATTTGAGCAGTTCTTC
many	TRBV12-3/TRBV12-4	17	TRBJ2-1	TRBD2	CASISRTSGRSYNEQFF	TGTGCCAGCATCTCCCGGACTAGCGGGAGGTCCTACAATGAGCAGTTCTTC
.	TRBV25-1	20	TRBJ2-5	.	CASSDWRGVIIDRHQETQYF	TGTGCCAGCAGTGATTGGCGGGGAGTCATTATCGACAGACACCAAGAGACCCAGTACTTC
many	TRBV24-1	13	TRBJ2-2	.	CATREANTGELFF	TGTGCCACCAGAGAAGCGAACACCGGGGAGCTGTTTTTT
few	TRBV6-2/TRBV6-3	13	TRBJ1-2	.	CASRDPRAPGYTF	TGTGCCAGCAGGGATCCTCGGGCACCCGGCTACACCTTC
few	TRBV18	13	TRBJ1-1	.	CASSPQQDTEAFF	TGTGCCAGCTCACCACAACAGGACACTGAAGCTTTCTTT
.	TRBV6-5	15	TRBJ1-5	.	CASSYSSPRNQPQHF	TGTGCCAGCAGTTACTCGTCTCCCCGCAATCAGCCCCAGCATTTT
.	TRBV20-1	13	TRBJ1-6	TRBD1	CSASRDRGSPLHF	TGCAGTGCAAGCCGGGACAGGGGCTCACCCCTCCACTTT
.	TRBV24-1	13	TRBJ1-5	.	CATSESGTRPQHF	TGTGCCACCAGTGAATCGGGGACTAGGCCCCAGCATTTT
.	TRBV5-1	18	TRBJ2-1	.	CASSLGYGGEGAHNEQFF	TGCGCCAGCAGCTTGGGGTACGGGGGGGAGGGGGCACACAATGAGCAGTTCTTC
.	TRBV5-8	15	TRBJ1-1	TRBD1	CASNRLVTGVGEAFF	TGTGCCAGCAATAGACTGGTTACAGGGGTTGGTGAAGCTTTCTTT
.	TRBV6-1	14	TRBJ2-1	TRBD1	CASWPGQDFNEQFF	TGTGCCAGCTGGCCGGGACAGGATTTCAATGAGCAGTTCTTC
.	TRBV20-1	13	TRBJ2-5	.	CSARAPGFETQYF	TGCAGTGCTAGAGCCCCGGGGTTCGAGACCCAGTACTTC
few	TRBV5-1	16	TRBJ1-1	TRBD1	CASRRTGTGGDTEAFF	TGCGCCAGCAGACGAACCGGGACAGGGGGGGACACTGAAGCTTTCTTT
few	TRBV3-1	15	TRBJ2-7	TRBD2	CASSQAGGRFDEQYF	TGTGCCAGCAGCCAAGCGGGAGGCCGATTTGACGAGCAGTACTTC
few	TRBV7-3	13	TRBJ1-1	.	CASSVQGDTEAFF	TGTGCCAGCAGCGTACAGGGAGACACTGAAGCTTTCTTT
few	TRBV7-9	14	TRBJ1-5	.	CASSDSTSNQPQHF	TGTGCCAGCAGCGATAGTACCAGCAATCAGCCCCAGCATTTT